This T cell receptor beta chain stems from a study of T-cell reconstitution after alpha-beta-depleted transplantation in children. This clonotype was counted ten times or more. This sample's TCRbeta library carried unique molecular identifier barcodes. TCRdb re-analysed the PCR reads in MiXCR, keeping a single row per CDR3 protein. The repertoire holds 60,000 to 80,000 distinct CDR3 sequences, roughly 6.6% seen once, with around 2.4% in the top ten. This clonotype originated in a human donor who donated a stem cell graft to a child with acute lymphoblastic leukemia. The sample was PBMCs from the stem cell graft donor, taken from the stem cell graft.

The CDR3 region has the DNA TGCAGTGCTAGCAGCAGGACTAGCGGCCTCAGGGCGGAGACCCAGTACTTC. It specifies CSASSRTSGLRAETQYF. The chain has TRBV20-1 and TRBJ2-5, with TRBD2 identical over 10 bases. The CDR3 has 17 amino acids. Trimming cost V 3 bases and J 5 bases; bases outside gene matches: 15. Per germline, CDR1 DFQATT and CDR2 SNEGSKA (reference sequence).